The rows below give T cell receptor beta chains drawn from one sample of a study of blood T cells in healthy people across ages. A single record per CDR3 protein comes from TCRdb applying MiXCR to the 5' RACE reads. The sample has 1.5 million to 2 million distinct CDR3 sequences; about 35% are singletons. The material sequenced was blood. The source of these receptors is a woman aged 25 to 39 in good health. The CDR3 runs from the conserved cysteine through the conserved F or W. The D gene is left open where the match is weak. Rows may omit the clone size; those that give it use once, few, many or a size class.

V gene	J gene	D gene	clone size	CDR3 DNA	CDR3 protein
TRBV9	TRBJ2-3	TRBD1	-	TGTGCCAGCAGGGAACAACCGGGACAGGGACAGTCGAGCACAGATACGCAGTATTTT	CASREQPGQGQSSTDTQYF
TRBV3-1	TRBJ1-1	-	-	TGTGCCAGCAGCCAAACCCTCCGGGCGAACACTGAAGCTTTCTTT	CASSQTLRANTEAFF
TRBV27	TRBJ1-2	-	-	TGTGCCAGCAGCTCAACAGGGAGGTCGGGCTACACCTTC	CASSSTGRSGYTF
TRBV5-1	TRBJ1-1	-	few	TGCGCCAGCAGCCCCTTTGGAGGGGGCACTGAAGCTTTCTTT	CASSPFGGGTEAFF
TRBV4-1	TRBJ2-5	-	-	TGCGCCAGCAGCCGAGTGAATGAGCAGTACTTC	CASSRVNEQYF
TRBV4-1	TRBJ2-5	-	many	TGCGCCAGCAGCCAGGGTGGGAACCAAGAGACCCAGTACTTC	CASSQGGNQETQYF
TRBV6-5	TRBJ2-5	-	few	TGTGCCAGCAGTTACTCGATAGCCCTGCCACCTCCCGAAACTACTCTGGAGCAGTACTTC	CASSYSIALPPPETTLEQYF
TRBV29-1	TRBJ1-5	-	-	TGCAGCGTTGCCGTGGGTAATAGCAATCAGCCCCAGCATTTT	CSVAVGNSNQPQHF
TRBV10-2	TRBJ2-5	TRBD2	-	TGCGCCACGGGACTAGCGGGGGGGCGAGAGACCCAGTACTTC	CATGLAGGRETQYF
TRBV14	TRBJ2-5	TRBD1	-	TGTGCCAGCAGCCAAGCCGGGACAGGTGGATTGACCCAGTACTTC	CASSQAGTGGLTQYF
TRBV4-2	TRBJ2-3	TRBD2	many	TGTGCCAGCAGCCAAACCGGGACTAGCTTTCAAGATACGCAGTATTTT	CASSQTGTSFQDTQYF
TRBV10-3	TRBJ1-1	TRBD1	-	TGTGCCATCAGAGGAGGTACAGGGGGATCAGGTAGCACTGAAGCTTTCTTT	CAIRGGTGGSGSTEAFF
TRBV20-1	TRBJ2-1	TRBD2	few	TGCAGTGCTAGAGATCCACTATCCGGGACTATCCTCAATGAGCAGTTCTTC	CSARDPLSGTILNEQFF
TRBV13	TRBJ2-6	TRBD1	many	TGTGCCAGCAGCTCTCGACAGGGGGCGTCTGGGGCCAACGTCCTGACTTTC	CASSSRQGASGANVLTF
TRBV5-1	TRBJ2-3	-	-	TGCGCCAGCAGCTCTACCGGTGGAGCGGTATTCACAGATACGCAGTATTTT	CASSSTGGAVFTDTQYF
TRBV5-1	TRBJ2-1	-	-	TGCGCCAGCAGCTCCGGGATTCACCCCCCTGAGCAGTTCTTC	CASSSGIHPPEQFF
TRBV4-1	TRBJ2-1	-	-	TGCGCCAGCAGCCAAGGCCTAGCTCAACGGGGGGAGCAGTTCTTC	CASSQGLAQRGEQFF
TRBV7-2	TRBJ2-3	-	few	TGTGCCAGCCTTTTCCAGGGGACAGATACGCAGTATTTT	CASLFQGTDTQYF
TRBV29-1	TRBJ2-7	TRBD1	many	TGCAGCGTTGAAGATAACAGCCTTCGGACAGGGGTAGGCGAGCAGTACTTC	CSVEDNSLRTGVGEQYF
TRBV21-1	TRBJ2-5	-	-	TGTGCCAGCAGCAAAGCCCCCCGACAGGGGGCTCAAGAGACCCAGTACTTC	CASSKAPRQGAQETQYF
TRBV12-3/TRBV12-4	TRBJ1-5	-	few	TGTGCCAGCAGTAAAGAACAGGGAAGAAGGCAGCCCCAGCATTTT	CASSKEQGRRQPQHF
TRBV5-1	TRBJ2-7	-	many	TGTGCCAGCAGCTTAGAGGTGTCCTACGAGCAGTACTTC	CASSLEVSYEQYF
TRBV4-2	TRBJ2-5	-	few	TGTGCCAGCAGCCAAGCCGCCCAGGGTCTTTACCAAGAGACCCAGTACTTC	CASSQAAQGLYQETQYF
TRBV6-5	TRBJ2-7	-	-	TGTGCCAGCAGTTACGGGCACATTGGCTACGAGCAGTACTTC	CASSYGHIGYEQYF
TRBV11-2	TRBJ1-1	-	-	TGTGCCAGCAGCTTAGCAGGGCCGGTCACTGAAGCTTTCTTT	CASSLAGPVTEAFF
TRBV10-3	TRBJ2-1	-	-	TGTGCCATCAGTGAAAGGCAGGGCGACGATGAGCAGTTCTTC	CAISERQGDDEQFF
TRBV2	TRBJ1-5	-	-	TGTGCCAGCAGTGAAGTGGGGAGCCGCAATCAGCCCCAGCATTTT	CASSEVGSRNQPQHF
TRBV21-1	TRBJ2-7	-	-	TGTGCCAGCAACAAAACAACAGGGGCCGCCACCTACGAGCAGTACTTC	CASNKTTGAATYEQYF
TRBV7-9	TRBJ2-3	-	few	TGTGCCAGCACCTCACAGATCACAGATACGCAGTATTTT	CASTSQITDTQYF
TRBV29-1	TRBJ1-1	-	few	TGCAGCGTTCGGGGAATGAACACTGAAGCTTTCTTT	CSVRGMNTEAFF
TRBV6-5	TRBJ2-3	TRBD1	-	TGTGCCAGCAGTTACCGGGCGGGACAGGGATCGGGCCTAGATACGCAGTATTTT	CASSYRAGQGSGLDTQYF
TRBV2	TRBJ2-3	-	few	TGTGCCAGCAGATATTATAGGGGCTGGAAGAGCACAGATACGCAGTATTTT	CASRYYRGWKSTDTQYF
TRBV7-2	TRBJ1-5	-	-	TGTGCCAGCAGCTCCCTCGGGCGGGGGGATCAGCCCCAGCATTTT	CASSSLGRGDQPQHF
TRBV29-1	TRBJ2-5	TRBD2	-	TGCAGCGTTGCAGCGGGGGGGCCTAGTTCCAAGCAGTACTTC	CSVAAGGPSSKQYF
TRBV29-1	TRBJ2-1	-	few	TGCAGCGTTGGGCCGGGGCGAAGTGACCACAATGAGCAGTTCTTC	CSVGPGRSDHNEQFF
TRBV27	TRBJ1-2	-	-	TGTGCCAGCAGTTTATCGGGGAGCAGGGACTATGGCCACACCTTC	CASSLSGSRDYGHTF
TRBV27	TRBJ2-5	-	-	TGTGCCAGCAGTTCAGGCGGTCAGACCCAGTACTTC	CASSSGGQTQYF
TRBV6-1	TRBJ2-1	-	many	TGTGCCAGCATCCTGGACCGGTACAATGAGCAGTTCTTC	CASILDRYNEQFF
TRBV7-3	TRBJ1-1	TRBD1	-	TGTGCCAGCAGCCCCGGGACAGGGAAGGGGGGCACTGAAGCTTTCTTT	CASSPGTGKGGTEAFF